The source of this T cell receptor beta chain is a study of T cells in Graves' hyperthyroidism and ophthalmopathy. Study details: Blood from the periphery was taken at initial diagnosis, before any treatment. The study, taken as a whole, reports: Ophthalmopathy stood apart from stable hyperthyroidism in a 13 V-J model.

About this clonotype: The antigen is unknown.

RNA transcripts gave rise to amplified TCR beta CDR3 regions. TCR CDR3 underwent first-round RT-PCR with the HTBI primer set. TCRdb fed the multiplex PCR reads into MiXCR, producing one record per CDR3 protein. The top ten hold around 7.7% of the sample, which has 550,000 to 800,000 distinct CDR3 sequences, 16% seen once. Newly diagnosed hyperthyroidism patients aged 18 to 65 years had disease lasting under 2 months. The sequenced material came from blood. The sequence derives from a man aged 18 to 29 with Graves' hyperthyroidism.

The DNA of the CDR3 is TGTGCCAGCAGCCGGGACAGATATTCGCAAGAGACCCAGTACTTC. It translates to CASSRDRYSQETQYF. V usage is TRBV5-4 and J usage is TRBJ2-5; 7 positions agree with TRBD1. J was trimmed by 2 bases and V by 4 bases; bases with no gene match: 8. The CDR3 runs 15 residues. Per the germline V gene, CDR1 is SGHNT and CDR2 is YYREEE (reference sequence).